This T cell receptor beta chain derives from a study of cytomegalovirus exposure and HLA in healthy donors. Overall study results and limits: Information on immune exposure was restricted to one variable (CMV serostatus).

PCR primers comprised 60 Vbeta and 13 Jbeta primers. Only in-frame clones appear in the TCRdb table, and some are missing; sequencing was by immunoSEQ multiplex PCR. The sample contains over 150,000 clones, about four fifths of which appear only once. Turning to this clone: Its antigen is not identified.

The clonotype was recovered from a man aged 30 to 39 in good health and CMV-seropositive. Sequences were obtained from PBMCs.

The CDR3 loop is CASSLVGGAEQFF. The CDR3, as DNA: TGTGCCAGCAGCTTAGTGGGGGGAGCTGAGCAGTTCTTC. The V gene is TRBV7-6, the J gene TRBJ2-1, with D possibly matching TRBD2 (6 bases). The CDR3 covers 13 residues. Trimming cost V 1 base and J 9 bases, with 10 bases left between them. Looked up from germline, CDR1 is SGHVS and CDR2 is FNYEAQ.